These 20 T cell receptor beta chains were sequenced from one sample in a study of regulatory T cells in long-lasting Graves disease. Libraries of TCR beta came from iRepertoire HTBI primers plus Arm-PCR of CDR3 regions. TCRdb redid the calling of the multiplex PCR reads with MiXCR, one entry per CDR3 protein. The sample carries fewer than 550,000 distinct CDR3 sequences, about a sixth recorded once. Described time point: newly diagnosed GD, antithyroid drugs for less than 3 months. TCR sequences were obtained from RNA taken from PBMCs. The sample also formed part of further work on T cells in Graves' hyperthyroidism and ophthalmopathy.

The sample was peripheral blood mononuclear cells (PBMCs), taken at new diagnosis, from a patient treated with antithyroid drugs. The origin of the receptors is a woman aged 18-35 years with Graves disease.

This clonotype was picked up many times. This chain joins TRBV7-2 and TRBJ2-7; 9 nucleotides align to TRBD2. The germline CDR1 and CDR2 sequences are SGHTA and FQGNSA. The CDR3 is 16 residues long. V gave up 2 bases and J gave up 0 bases; unmatched junction bases: 5. In nucleotides, the CDR3 is TGTGCCAGCAGCTTAAAAGCTAGCGGGATCTCCTACGAGCAGTACTTC. Encoded protein: CASSLKASGISYEQYF.

This chain joins TRBV9 and TRBJ2-7; weak D call: TRBD2 (5 bases). CDR3 length equals 16 residues. Trimming stripped 4 bases from V and 2 bases from J, with 19 bases between. Germline V gene lookup returns CDR1 SGDLS and CDR2 YYNGEE. The CDR3 DNA follows: TGTGCCAGCAGCCCCCAAGGAGCGGATGATACCTACGAGCAGTACTTC. Translation: CASSPQGADDTYEQYF. Together with reference TRBV9 and TRBJ2-7, the CDR3 gives the full variable domain: DSGVTQTPKHLITATGQRVTLRCSPRSGDLSVYWYQQSLDQGLQFLIQYYNGEERAKGNILERFSAQQFPDLHSELNLSSLELGDSALYFCASSPQGADDTYEQYFGPGTRLTVT.

The chain joins TRBV9 to TRBJ2-3; 9 bases align to TRBD1. J lost 2 bases, V lost 3 bases, and 10 bases had no gene match. The CDR3 consists of 17 residues. CDR1 and CDR2 from the germline V gene are SGDLS and YYNGEE. The CDR3 spells CASSGGGQGLLTDTQYF. The CDR3 DNA reads as TGTGCCAGCAGCGGGGGGGGACAGGGCCTTCTCACAGATACGCAGTATTTT.

The sample holds many counts of this clonotype. This rearrangement joins TRBV27 to TRBJ2-7; 8 nucleotides agree with TRBD1. The J segment lost 3 bases and the V segment lost 4 bases, leaving 5 bases of the junction unmatched. Per the germline V gene, CDR1 is MNHEY and CDR2 is SMNVEV (reference sequence). CDR3 size: 14 residues. The chain's CDR3 is CASSSSTGVYEQYF. CDR3 bases: TGTGCCAGCAGTTCCTCGACAGGGGTCTACGAGCAGTACTTC.

This clonotype was recorded at least ten times. The chain carries TRBV11-2 and TRBJ2-3, with a tentative D call TRBD2 (7 bases). Trimming took off 5 bases at V and 2 bases at J, with 8 bases between the two ends. The CDR3 consists of 13 residues. Germline loops: CDR1 SGHAT, CDR2 FQNNGV. The CDR3 nucleotides read TGTGCCAGCAGCGCGGGGGCCACAGATACGCAGTATTTT. Translating gives CASSAGATDTQYF.

This clonotype was seen repeatedly, ten times or more. The chain has TRBV2 and TRBJ2-2; the D gene is possibly TRBD2 (5 bases). Trimming left V 10 bases short and J 5 bases short, with 20 bases between. The germline V gene encodes CDR1 SNHLY and CDR2 FYNNEI. CDR3 length: 15 residues. CDR3 in amino acids: CAKTRAGGQTGELFF. In DNA, the CDR3 is TGTGCCAAAACCAGAGCTGGAGGTCAAACCGGGGAGCTGTTTTTT. The whole variable domain, remainder taken from reference TRBV2 and TRBJ2-2, is EPEVTQTPSHQVTQMGQEVILRCVPISNHLYFYWYRQILGQKVEFLVSFYNNEISEKSEIFDDQFSVERPDGSNFTLKIRSTKLEDSAMYFCAKTRAGGQTGELFFGEGSRLTVL.

This clonotype was counted only a few times. The gene calls are TRBV12-3 or TRBV12-4 and TRBJ2-5; D not resolved. The V end was cut by 6 bases, the J end by 2 bases, with 13 bases between. There are 14 residues in the CDR3. DNA of the CDR3: TGTGCCAGCAGACCAGGTCCCCTTCAAGAGACCCAGTACTTC. This sequence encodes CASRPGPLQETQYF.

This clonotype was observed a few times. This rearrangement joins TRBV7-3 to TRBJ1-3; D may be TRBD1 (5 bases). Per germline, CDR1 SGHTA and CDR2 FQGTGA. This CDR3 has 16 residues. The germline V and J ends were trimmed by 2 bases and 0 bases, with 11 bases remaining between them. The CDR3 DNA follows: TGTGCCAGCAGCTTAGTCGGGGGTGTCTCTGGAAACACCATATATTTT. Its translation is CASSLVGGVSGNTIYF. Based on the CDR3 plus reference TRBV7-3 and TRBJ1-3, the full variable domain is GAGVSQTPSNKVTEKGKYVELRCDPISGHTALYWYRQSLGQGPEFLIYFQGTGAADDSGLPNDRFFAVRPEGSVSTLKIQRTERGDSAVYLCASSLVGGVSGNTIYFGEGSWLTVV.

To note about this clonotype: A much larger clone lies a single base off, so this may be a read error. V gene TRBV20-1 combines with J gene TRBJ2-2; D is undetermined. Germline V gives CDR1 DFQATT, CDR2 SNEGSKA (reference sequence). The CDR3 has 10 residues. Trimming shortened V by 3 bases and J by 6 bases, and 2 bases separated the two germline ends. The CDR3 loop reads CSASAGELFF. In DNA form, the CDR3 reads TGCAGTGCTAGCGCCGGGGAGCTGTTTTTT.

This clonotype was observed at least ten times. The chain is built from TRBV3-1 and TRBJ2-5; 13 bases are shared with TRBD2. The CDR3 contains 18 residues. CDR1 and CDR2 (germline): LGHDT, YNNKEL (reference sequence). With V trimmed by 5 bases and J by 2 bases, 11 bases remained unmatched. CDR3 residues: CASSGTGTSGVVQETQYF. The CDR3 nucleotides are TGTGCCAGCAGCGGAACCGGGACTAGCGGGGTGGTTCAAGAGACCCAGTACTTC.

This clonotype was seen many times. This chain connects TRBV28 to TRBJ1-4; D gene ambiguous. V lost 7 bases to trimming and J lost 7 bases, with 16 bases between them. CDR1 is MDHEN, CDR2 SYDVKM, per germline. The CDR3 consists of 14 residues. The CDR3 here is CASTDLRLSEKLFF. The DNA of the CDR3 is TGTGCCAGCACCGACCTCAGGTTGAGTGAAAAACTGTTTTTT.

The sample holds a few counts of this clonotype. The chain employs TRBV10-3 and TRBJ2-2; the match to TRBD2 covers 13 bases. The germline gives CDR1 ENHRY, CDR2 SYGVKD. The ends lost 6 bases at V and 4 bases at J; junction bases unmatched: 2. The CDR3 contains 15 residues. In DNA, the CDR3 is TGTGCCATCAGCCGGACTAGCGGGGGCACCGGGGAGCTGTTTTTT. It specifies CAISRTSGGTGELFF.

This clonotype was seen ten or more times. The chain links TRBV5-4 to TRBJ2-7; either TRBD1 or TRBD2 may supply D (5 bases each). Germline CDR1 and CDR2: SGHNT and YYREEE (reference sequence). This CDR3 spans 14 amino acids. Between the trimmed V and J ends, which lost 2 bases and 5 bases, there was a span of 14 bases. The CDR3 DNA reads as TGTGCCAGCAGCTTCTCCACGGGGCGGAACGAGCAGTACTTC. It translates to CASSFSTGRNEQYF. Looking up the rest from reference TRBV5-4 and TRBJ2-7 gives the full variable domain: ETGVTQSPTHLIKTRGQQVTLRCSSQSGHNTVSWYQQALGQGPQFIFQYYREEENGRGNFPPRFSGLQFPNYSSELNVNALELDDSALYLCASSFSTGRNEQYFGPGTRLTVT.

This clonotype was observed many times. The gene calls are TRBV29-1 and TRBJ2-1, with 12 bases aligning to TRBD1. The CDR3 totals 17 residues. Germline CDR1 reads SQVTM; CDR2 reads ANQGSEA. The V segment lost 6 bases and the J segment 8 bases; nucleotides outside the gene matches: 17. The chain's CDR3 is CSVGFGTGGIFSYEQFF. The CDR3 region has the DNA TGCAGCGTGGGGTTTGGGACAGGGGGCATTTTTAGTTATGAGCAGTTCTTC.

At least ten counts were recorded for this clonotype. This sequence joins TRBV6-5 and TRBJ2-7; a weak D match, TRBD2 (5 bases). The CDR3 covers 14 residues. CDR1 and CDR2 (germline): MNHEY, SVGAGI. V lost 2 bases and J lost 2, with 10 bases in between. The CDR3 bases are TGTGCCAGCAGTTACGAACTAGGGACCTACGAGCAGTACTTC. Its translation is CASSYELGTYEQYF.

The chain is built from TRBV6-1 and TRBJ2-1; TRBD1 agrees at 10 bases. This CDR3 contains 16 residues. V dropped 6 bases and J dropped 3; count of bases not matched to a gene: 8. Germline-derived CDR1 and CDR2 are MNHNS and SASEGT. CDR3 nucleotides: TGTGCCAGCAGGTCGTCCGGGACAGGGGACTACAATGAGCAGTTCTTC. Translated: CASRSSGTGDYNEQFF.

This clonotype was detected only a few times. The rearrangement links TRBV6-1 to TRBJ2-7, with D perhaps TRBD1 or TRBD2 (5 bases each). The CDR3 has 15 residues. V gave up 6 bases and J gave up 1 base, with 16 bases separating them. Germline CDR1 MNHNS, CDR2 SASEGT. CDR3 sequence: CASSAPGRGSYEQYF. The CDR3 bases are TGTGCCAGCAGCGCTCCGGGACGGGGATCCTACGAGCAGTACTTC.

This clonotype has a handful of counts. The CDR3 DNA reads TGTGCCACCAGTGACCGGCAGACGGGGGGGCTCTATGGCTACACCTTC. It is translated as CATSDRQTGGLYGYTF. This rearrangement joins TRBV24-1 to TRBJ1-2; possible D gene TRBD1, 6 bases. V lost 4 bases and J 4 bases, leaving 18 bases between the germline ends. Germline values: CDR1 KGHDR, CDR2 SFDVKD. The CDR3 has 16 amino acids.

The table lists this clonotype with many counts. The chain carries TRBV18 and TRBJ2-1; D may be TRBD1 or TRBD2 (6 bases each). Germline V lookup: CDR1 KGHSH, CDR2 LQKENI. This CDR3 has 17 amino acids. Trimming took 8 bases from V and 9 from J, leaving 29 bases between them. CDR3: CASTFQGSGLRGSEQFF. CDR3 sequence (DNA): TGTGCCAGCACCTTTCAAGGATCGGGACTTAGGGGGAGTGAGCAGTTCTTC.

This clonotype was detected many times. This chain uses TRBV11-3 with TRBJ1-3; TRBD1 might be the D (5 bases). This CDR3 has 14 amino acids. Germline lookup yields CDR1 SGHNT and CDR2 YENEEA. V lost 6 bases, J lost 4 bases, and 13 bases lay in between. Here the CDR3 reads CASSPGLSGNTIYF. The CDR3 DNA reads as TGTGCCAGCAGTCCAGGGTTATCCGGAAACACCATATATTTT.